Given below is one T cell receptor (beta chain) in context. Antigen: not known. These data belong to a study of cytomegalovirus exposure and HLA in healthy donors. Study-level findings and limits: A likely sequencing artifact accounted for one observed cluster of highly shared sequence variants. Prediction of most subjects' HLA-A and HLA-B alleles by TCR beta sequences was reportedly accurate.

The donors gave bone marrow, and they were healthy. 13 Jbeta primers and 60 Vbeta primers were used for the PCR. Repertoires were generated with immunoSEQ multiplex PCR, while TCRdb's copy carries only in-frame clones and drops some. The sample includes approximately 120,000 clones, about three quarters seen only once; the top ten take 13%. This TCR derives from a woman aged 55-75 years in good health and CMV-seropositive. Source material: PBMCs.

The CDR3 loop reads CASSSTGDYGYTF. DNA of the CDR3: TGCGCCAGCAGCAGTACAGGGGACTATGGCTACACCTTC. V is TRBV5-1 and J is TRBJ1-2, with 7 bases matching TRBD1. In germline, CDR1 is SGHRS, CDR2 YFSETQ. CDR3 length equals 13 residues. V trimming: 4 bases; J trimming: 3 bases; junction bases outside the gene matches: 3.